This T cell receptor (beta chain) was identified in a study of T-cell reconstitution after alpha-beta-depleted transplantation in children. Preparation of the TCRbeta library involved a method that used unique molecular identifiers. TCRdb processed the PCR reads anew with MiXCR; each CDR3 protein has one entry. The sample holds about a million distinct CDR3 sequences, about 30% seen once. Only a few counts were recorded for this clonotype. Its antigen is currently unknown. Study outcomes and limitations: There were some patients whose high TCRbeta diversity at day 60 came from surviving recipient T cells and thymic progenitors. Fresh T-cell production supplied most of the T-cell counts and diversity seen one year after transplant. After transplant, at about two months, alpha-beta T cells were reportedly derived from several hundred expanded graft clones.

This CDR3 has 14 residues. In germline, CDR1 is MGHDK, CDR2 SYGVNS. The ends were cut back, 1 base at V and 1 base at J, with 6 bases in the middle. The receptor was isolated from a boy under three years old who had a stem cell transplant for SCID, so the T cells may come from the graft donor. The sequencing here drew on PBMCs, mostly from graft donor cells, taken 360 days after TCRalphabeta/CD19-depleted stem cell transplant. The gene calls are TRBV25-1 and TRBJ2-3; D possibly corresponds to TRBD2 (6 bases). DNA for the CDR3: TGTGCCAGCAGTGAATGGAGGGGCACAGATACGCAGTATTTT. Amino acids: CASSEWRGTDTQYF.